The rows below give T cell receptor beta chains drawn from one sample of a study of T cell responses to AZD1222 COVID-19 vaccine. Clones were read by immunoSEQ multiplex PCR, and TCRdb kept only the in-frame ones, dropping some. The sample lists approximately 110,000 clones, about 87% occurring once. This specimen was peripheral blood, taken on day 0 of AZD1222 vaccination. These receptors all stem from an adult in good health. CDR3s include the opening cysteine and the closing phenylalanine or tryptophan. Fields, in order: clone size, J gene, D gene, V gene, CDR3 length, CDR3 DNA, CDR3 protein. A D gene is named only where the DNA matches it firmly. Rows may omit the clone size; those that give it use once, few, many or a size class.

clone_size: NA; j_call: TRBJ2-1; d_call: NA; v_call: TRBV11-3; cdr3_length: 15; cdr3_nt: TGTGCCAGCAGCCAGACCGGAGCCTGGGGCAATGAGCAGTTCTTC; cdr3_aa: CASSQTGAWGNEQFF
clone_size: NA; j_call: TRBJ2-3; d_call: NA; v_call: TRBV2; cdr3_length: 17; cdr3_nt: TGTGCCAGCAGTCCACGGACCCACACGGAGGGCACAGATACGCAGTATTTT; cdr3_aa: CASSPRTHTEGTDTQYF
clone_size: NA; j_call: TRBJ1-1; d_call: NA; v_call: TRBV3-1/TRBV3-2; cdr3_length: 13; cdr3_nt: TGTGCCAGCAGCCAAAATCAGGGCTCAGGGGCTTTCTTT; cdr3_aa: CASSQNQGSGAFF
clone_size: NA; j_call: TRBJ2-7; d_call: NA; v_call: TRBV7-9; cdr3_length: 12; cdr3_nt: TGTGCCAGCAGCCCAAGCTCCTACGAGCAGTACTTC; cdr3_aa: CASSPSSYEQYF
clone_size: NA; j_call: TRBJ1-2; d_call: NA; v_call: TRBV7-2; cdr3_length: 15; cdr3_nt: TGTGCCAGCAGCTTAGTCGGGGGAACAAACTATGGCTACACCTTC; cdr3_aa: CASSLVGGTNYGYTF
clone_size: NA; j_call: TRBJ2-1; d_call: TRBD2; v_call: TRBV6-5; cdr3_length: 15; cdr3_nt: TGTGCCAGCAGTTACTCAACGGGGGGTTACAATGAGCAGTTCTTC; cdr3_aa: CASSYSTGGYNEQFF
clone_size: NA; j_call: TRBJ2-7; d_call: NA; v_call: TRBV5-1; cdr3_length: 12; cdr3_nt: TGCGCCAGCAGCTTGGGCTCCCACGAGCAGTACTTC; cdr3_aa: CASSLGSHEQYF
clone_size: NA; j_call: TRBJ2-7; d_call: TRBD2; v_call: TRBV2; cdr3_length: 14; cdr3_nt: TGTGCCACCGTCTTAGAAGCGGGAGTAGGCGAGCAGTACTTC; cdr3_aa: CATVLEAGVGEQYF
clone_size: NA; j_call: TRBJ2-7; d_call: TRBD1; v_call: TRBV27; cdr3_length: 15; cdr3_nt: TGTGCCAGCAGTTTGACCGGGACAGATACCTACGAGCAGTACTTC; cdr3_aa: CASSLTGTDTYEQYF
clone_size: few; j_call: TRBJ1-5; d_call: NA; v_call: TRBV15; cdr3_length: 12; cdr3_nt: TGTGCCACCCAGCATAGCAATCAGCCCCAGCATTTT; cdr3_aa: CATQHSNQPQHF
clone_size: once; j_call: TRBJ1-3; d_call: TRBD1; v_call: TRBV15; cdr3_length: 17; cdr3_nt: TGTGCCACCAGCAGACAGGACAGGGGGCCCTCTGGAAACACCATATATTTT; cdr3_aa: CATSRQDRGPSGNTIYF
clone_size: NA; j_call: TRBJ2-3; d_call: NA; v_call: TRBV4-2; cdr3_length: 15; cdr3_nt: TGTGCCAGCAGCCAAGTTTACGACCGGCCAGATACGCAGTATTTT; cdr3_aa: CASSQVYDRPDTQYF
clone_size: once; j_call: TRBJ2-1; d_call: NA; v_call: TRBV11-2; cdr3_length: 14; cdr3_nt: TGTGCCAGCAGCCCCGGTGCCTCCTACAATGAGCAGTTCTTC; cdr3_aa: CASSPGASYNEQFF
clone_size: once; j_call: TRBJ1-2; d_call: TRBD1; v_call: TRBV9; cdr3_length: 14; cdr3_nt: TGTGCCAGCAGCGAGGGGACAGGGGTCCGTGGCTACACCTTC; cdr3_aa: CASSEGTGVRGYTF
clone_size: once; j_call: TRBJ2-6; d_call: NA; v_call: TRBV19; cdr3_length: 17; cdr3_nt: TGTGCCAGTAGTATAGCGGGACGGCACTCTGGGGCCAACGTCCTGACTTTC; cdr3_aa: CASSIAGRHSGANVLTF
clone_size: NA; j_call: TRBJ1-6; d_call: NA; v_call: TRBV4-1; cdr3_length: 15; cdr3_nt: TGCGCCAGCAGGTCAGTCGTACCGTATAATTCACCCCTCCACTTT; cdr3_aa: CASRSVVPYNSPLHF
clone_size: NA; j_call: TRBJ1-4; d_call: TRBD1; v_call: TRBV11-2; cdr3_length: 15; cdr3_nt: TGTGCCAGCAGCCTCCGGACAGGGCTTCGGGAAAAACTGTTTTTT; cdr3_aa: CASSLRTGLREKLFF
clone_size: NA; j_call: TRBJ2-3; d_call: NA; v_call: TRBV30; cdr3_length: 14; cdr3_nt: TGTGCCTGGAGGAAAGGGGCAGTCCCAGATACGCAGTATTTT; cdr3_aa: CAWRKGAVPDTQYF
clone_size: NA; j_call: TRBJ2-3; d_call: TRBD2; v_call: TRBV7-3; cdr3_length: 16; cdr3_nt: TGTGCCAGCAGCGGGAGGGAGCGGGAGGGCACAGATACGCAGTATTTT; cdr3_aa: CASSGREREGTDTQYF
clone_size: NA; j_call: TRBJ2-6; d_call: NA; v_call: TRBV27; cdr3_length: 15; cdr3_nt: TGTGCCAGCAGTTCAGGGGTTCCTGGGGCCAACGTCCTGACTTTC; cdr3_aa: CASSSGVPGANVLTF
clone_size: NA; j_call: TRBJ1-1; d_call: TRBD1; v_call: TRBV5-1; cdr3_length: 14; cdr3_nt: TGCGCCAGCAGCACAGGGACAGGGAACACTGAAGCTTTCTTT; cdr3_aa: CASSTGTGNTEAFF
clone_size: NA; j_call: TRBJ2-7; d_call: NA; v_call: TRBV6-5; cdr3_length: 14; cdr3_nt: TGTGCCAGCAGTTCCCGGGTTATAGATGGCGAGCAGTACTTC; cdr3_aa: CASSSRVIDGEQYF
clone_size: NA; j_call: TRBJ2-1; d_call: TRBD1; v_call: TRBV11-3; cdr3_length: 18; cdr3_nt: TGTGCCAGCAGCTTAGAGAGCGGTGGGACAGGGTCCTACAATGAGCAGTTCTTC; cdr3_aa: CASSLESGGTGSYNEQFF
clone_size: once; j_call: TRBJ2-5; d_call: TRBD2; v_call: TRBV6-1; cdr3_length: 18; cdr3_nt: TGTGCCAGCAGTGAAGCGGAAACTAGCGGGAGGGTCCAAGAGACCCAGTACTTC; cdr3_aa: CASSEAETSGRVQETQYF
clone_size: once; j_call: TRBJ2-7; d_call: NA; v_call: TRBV4-3; cdr3_length: 15; cdr3_nt: TGCGCCAGCAGCCAAGGGCCCGAGAGGGGGAGGGAGCAGTACTTC; cdr3_aa: CASSQGPERGREQYF
clone_size: NA; j_call: TRBJ1-4; d_call: NA; v_call: TRBV19; cdr3_length: 15; cdr3_nt: TGTGCCAGTAGTATAGTCGGGAGTCGTGAGGAAAAACTGTTTTTT; cdr3_aa: CASSIVGSREEKLFF
clone_size: NA; j_call: TRBJ2-1; d_call: NA; v_call: TRBV19; cdr3_length: 15; cdr3_nt: TGTGCCAGTAGTAGGGAGACAGCGGGTTCCAATGAGCAGTTCTTC; cdr3_aa: CASSRETAGSNEQFF
clone_size: NA; j_call: TRBJ2-3; d_call: TRBD1; v_call: TRBV29-1; cdr3_length: 13; cdr3_nt: TGCAGCGTGACTCGACAGGGAATAGATACGCAGTATTTT; cdr3_aa: CSVTRQGIDTQYF
clone_size: NA; j_call: TRBJ2-2; d_call: NA; v_call: TRBV27; cdr3_length: 14; cdr3_nt: TGTGCCACCGCACGGGGTACGAACACCGGGGAGCTGTTTTTT; cdr3_aa: CATARGTNTGELFF